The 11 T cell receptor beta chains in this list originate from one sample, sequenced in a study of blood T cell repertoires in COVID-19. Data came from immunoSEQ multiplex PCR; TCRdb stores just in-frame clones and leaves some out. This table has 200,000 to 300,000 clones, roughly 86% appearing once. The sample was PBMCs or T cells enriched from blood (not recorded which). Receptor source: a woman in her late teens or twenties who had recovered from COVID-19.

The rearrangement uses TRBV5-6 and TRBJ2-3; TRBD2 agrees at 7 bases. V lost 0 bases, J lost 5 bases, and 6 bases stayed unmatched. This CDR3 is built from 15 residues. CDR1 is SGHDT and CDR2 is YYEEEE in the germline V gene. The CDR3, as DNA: TGTGCCAGCAGCTTGGCGGGCGGGAGCGTAGATACGCAGTATTTT. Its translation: CASSLAGGSVDTQYF.

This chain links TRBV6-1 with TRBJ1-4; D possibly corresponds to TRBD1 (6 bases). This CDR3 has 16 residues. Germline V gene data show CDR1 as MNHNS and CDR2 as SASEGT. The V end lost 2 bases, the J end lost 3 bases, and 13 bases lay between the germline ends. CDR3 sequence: CASSETKGEANEKLFF. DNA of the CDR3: TGTGCCAGCAGTGAAACGAAGGGGGAAGCTAATGAAAAACTGTTTTTT.

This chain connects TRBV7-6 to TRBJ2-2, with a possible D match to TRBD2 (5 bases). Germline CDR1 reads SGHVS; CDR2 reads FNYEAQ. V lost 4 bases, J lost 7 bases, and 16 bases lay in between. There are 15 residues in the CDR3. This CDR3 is CASSSRLSSGGELFF. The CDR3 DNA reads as TGTGCCAGCAGCTCGCGACTATCTTCGGGCGGGGAGCTGTTTTTT.

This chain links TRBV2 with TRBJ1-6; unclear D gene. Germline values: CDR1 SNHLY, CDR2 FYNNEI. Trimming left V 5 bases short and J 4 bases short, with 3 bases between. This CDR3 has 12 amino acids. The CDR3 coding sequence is TGTGCCAGCAGTCCGTATAATTCACCCCTCCACTTT. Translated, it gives CASSPYNSPLHF.

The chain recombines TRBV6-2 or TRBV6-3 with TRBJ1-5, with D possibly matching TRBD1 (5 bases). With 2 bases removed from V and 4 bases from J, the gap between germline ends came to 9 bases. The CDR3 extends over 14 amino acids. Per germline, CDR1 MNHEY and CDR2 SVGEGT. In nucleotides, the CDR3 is TGTGCCAGCAGTTACCCCGGACAAAATCAGCCCCAGCATTTT. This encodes CASSYPGQNQPQHF.

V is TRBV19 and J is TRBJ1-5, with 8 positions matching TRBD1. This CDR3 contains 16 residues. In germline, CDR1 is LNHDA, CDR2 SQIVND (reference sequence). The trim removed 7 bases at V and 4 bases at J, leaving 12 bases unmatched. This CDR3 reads CASTEQGVVGNQPQHF. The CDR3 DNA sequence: TGTGCCAGTACCGAACAGGGGGTCGTGGGGAATCAGCCCCAGCATTTT.

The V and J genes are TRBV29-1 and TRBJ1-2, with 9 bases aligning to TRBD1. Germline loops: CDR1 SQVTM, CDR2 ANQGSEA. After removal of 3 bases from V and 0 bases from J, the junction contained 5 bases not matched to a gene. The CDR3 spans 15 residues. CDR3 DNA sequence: TGCAGCGTTGACGGGGGACAGGGAGCTAACTATGGCTACACCTTC. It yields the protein CSVDGGQGANYGYTF.

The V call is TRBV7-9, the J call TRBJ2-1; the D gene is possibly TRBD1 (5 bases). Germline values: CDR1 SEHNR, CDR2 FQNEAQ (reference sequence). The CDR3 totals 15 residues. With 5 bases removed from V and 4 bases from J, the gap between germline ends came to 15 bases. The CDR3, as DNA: TGTGCCAGCAGCAAGGGGATACAGAGGTACAATGAGCAGTTCTTC. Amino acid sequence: CASSKGIQRYNEQFF.

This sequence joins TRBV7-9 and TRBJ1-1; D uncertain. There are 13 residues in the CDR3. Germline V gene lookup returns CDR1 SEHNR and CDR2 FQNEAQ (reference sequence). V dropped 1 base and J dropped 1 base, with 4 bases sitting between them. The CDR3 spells CASSLVANTEAFF. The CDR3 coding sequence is TGTGCCAGCAGCTTAGTAGCGAACACTGAAGCTTTCTTT.

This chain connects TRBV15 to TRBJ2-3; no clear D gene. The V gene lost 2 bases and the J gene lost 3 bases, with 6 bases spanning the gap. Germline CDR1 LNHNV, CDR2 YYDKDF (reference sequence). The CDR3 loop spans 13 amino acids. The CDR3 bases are TGTGCCACCAGCAGACAGACTACAGATACGCAGTATTTT. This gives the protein CATSRQTTDTQYF.

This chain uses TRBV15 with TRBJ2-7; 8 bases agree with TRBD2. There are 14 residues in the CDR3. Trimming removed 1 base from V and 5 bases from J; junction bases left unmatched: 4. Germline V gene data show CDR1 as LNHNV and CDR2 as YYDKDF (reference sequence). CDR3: CATSRGRGGNEQYF. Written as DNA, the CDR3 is TGTGCCACCAGCAGAGGCCGGGGGGGAAACGAGCAGTACTTC.